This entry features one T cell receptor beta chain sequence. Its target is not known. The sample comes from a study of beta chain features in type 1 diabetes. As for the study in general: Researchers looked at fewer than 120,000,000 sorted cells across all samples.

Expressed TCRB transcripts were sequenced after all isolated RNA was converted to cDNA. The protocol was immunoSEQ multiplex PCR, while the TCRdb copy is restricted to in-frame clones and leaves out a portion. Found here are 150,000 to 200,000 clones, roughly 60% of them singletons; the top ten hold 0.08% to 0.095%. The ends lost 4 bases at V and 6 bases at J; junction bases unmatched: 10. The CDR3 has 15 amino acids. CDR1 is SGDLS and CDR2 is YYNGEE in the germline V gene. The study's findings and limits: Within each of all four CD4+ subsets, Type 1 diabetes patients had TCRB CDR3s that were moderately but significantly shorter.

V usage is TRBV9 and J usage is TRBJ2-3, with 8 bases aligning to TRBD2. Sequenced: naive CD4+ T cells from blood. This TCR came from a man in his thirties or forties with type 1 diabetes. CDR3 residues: CASSLAPQRGDTQYF. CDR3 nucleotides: TGTGCCAGCAGCTTAGCCCCCCAGCGGGGGGATACGCAGTATTTT.